The 25 T cell receptor beta chains listed next were all sequenced from one sample in a study of cytomegalovirus exposure and HLA in healthy donors. The primer mix had 60 Vbeta and 13 Jbeta primers. The data were produced by immunoSEQ multiplex PCR, yet TCRdb's version contains in-frame clones alone and is incomplete. The sample comprises roughly 100,000 clones, approximately 72% of which are singletons, and approximately 1.3% rests with the top ten. The sample taken for sequencing was PBMCs. The receptors derive from a man aged 30-40 years in good health and CMV-seronegative.

The rearrangement uses TRBV5-1 and TRBJ2-1, with no clear D. The germline CDR1 and CDR2 sequences are SGHRS and YFSETQ. The ends were cut back, 1 base at V and 9 bases at J, with 5 bases in the middle. The CDR3 covers 11 residues. The CDR3 coding sequence is TGCGCCAGCAGCTTGTCCCGTGAGCAGTTCTTC. Its protein product is CASSLSREQFF.

For this clone: At one boundary the junction diverges from the germline segment, which might be a read error. The genes are TRBV7-7 and TRBJ2-7; D ambiguous. This CDR3 is built from 9 residues. Germline V gives CDR1 SSHAT, CDR2 FNYEAQ (reference sequence). The CDR3 bases are TGTGCTAGCAGCGCTTCGAGCGACTTC. It specifies CASSASSDF.

This chain joins TRBV4-3 and TRBJ1-1; 9 bases are shared with TRBD1. Germline V CDR1 and CDR2: LGHNA, YSLEER. The J segment lost 5 bases and the V segment lost 3 bases, leaving 4 bases of the junction unmatched. The CDR3 totals 14 residues. CDR3 in amino acids: CASSHDRGVTEAFF. For the CDR3, the DNA is TGCGCCAGCAGCCACGACAGGGGGGTTACTGAAGCTTTCTTT.

The rearrangement joins TRBV10-1 to TRBJ2-7; TRBD2 agrees at 11 bases. The CDR3 sequence is 19 residues long. After removal of 1 base from V and 2 bases from J, the junction contained 13 bases not matched to a gene. Germline values: CDR1 WNHNN, CDR2 SYGVQD (reference sequence). This CDR3 is CASSELPGLAEGETYEQYF. The CDR3 DNA reads TGCGCCAGCAGTGAGTTACCGGGACTAGCGGAGGGCGAGACCTACGAGCAGTACTTC.

The CDR3: CASSLTGLNTEAFF. The DNA of the CDR3 is TGCGCCAGCAGCTTAACAGGATTGAACACTGAAGCTTTCTTT. The rearrangement links TRBV5-1 to TRBJ1-1, with a possible D match to TRBD1 (5 bases). In germline, CDR1 is SGHRS, CDR2 YFSETQ. This CDR3 is 14 amino acids long. V was pared by 2 bases and J by 0 bases, with 8 bases between.

The chain carries TRBV5-4 and TRBJ2-3; 10 bases line up with TRBD2. The CDR3 loop spans 20 amino acids. V was clipped by 1 base and J by 1 base; unmatched bases: 15. In germline, CDR1 is SGHNT, CDR2 YYREEE (reference sequence). As DNA, the CDR3 is TGTGCCAGCAGCTTGAGGAGGCTAGCGGGAGATCGATGGGGCACAGATACGCAGTATTTT. It yields the protein CASSLRRLAGDRWGTDTQYF.

This rearrangement joins TRBV28 to TRBJ1-1; TRBD1 matches 7 bases. The CDR3 is made up of 16 amino acids. The V segment lost 8 bases and the J segment 0 bases; nucleotides outside the gene matches: 12. CDR1 MDHEN and CDR2 SYDVKM come from the germline V gene. The CDR3 loop is CASGPIGQALNTEAFF. The CDR3 DNA reads TGTGCCAGCGGACCCATCGGACAGGCCTTGAACACTGAAGCTTTCTTT. The variable domain in full, completed from reference TRBV28 and TRBJ1-1, reads DVKVTQSSRYLVKRTGEKVFLECVQDMDHENMFWYRQDPGLGLRLIYFSYDVKMKEKGDIPEGYSVSREKKERFSLILESASTNQTSMYLCASGPIGQALNTEAFFGQGTRLTVV.

The chain uses TRBV6-5 and TRBJ1-4; 8 bases fit TRBD1. The germline V gene has CDR1 MNHEY and CDR2 SVGAGI. V dropped 1 base and J dropped 7; count of bases not matched to a gene: 5. The CDR3 has 15 residues. The CDR3 DNA follows: TGTGCCAGCAGTTACTTATCAGGGGGCGCTGAAAAACTGTTTTTT. Translation gives CASSYLSGGAEKLFF.

This clone was seen more than once but under ten times. This chain links TRBV6-8 with TRBJ1-1; D ambiguous. V was shortened by 5 bases and J by 2 bases, with 18 bases between the two germline ends. The germline V gene encodes CDR1 MNHGY and CDR2 SAAAGT. The CDR3 spans 16 residues. As DNA, the CDR3 is TGTGCCAGCAGTCATGCCCCAAAGAGGGTTAACACTGAAGCTTTCTTT. It is translated as CASSHAPKRVNTEAFF.

The rearrangement uses TRBV5-4 and TRBJ2-7; unclear D gene. The germline V and J ends were trimmed by 0 bases and 2 bases, with 15 bases remaining between them. The CDR3 spans 16 residues. Germline-derived CDR1 and CDR2 are SGHNT and YYREEE (reference sequence). CDR3 bases: TGTGCCAGCAGCTTGGGTATGACTCGACTTACCTACGAGCAGTACTTC. Translating it yields CASSLGMTRLTYEQYF.

The rearrangement links TRBV9 to TRBJ2-7; the D is unclear. The length of the CDR3 is 12 residues. Deletions cut 4 bases from V and 7 bases from J, with 12 bases between. CDR1 is SGDLS, CDR2 YYNGEE, per germline. The DNA for the CDR3 is TGTGCCAGCAGCCCCTCTAGTGGTGAGCAGTACTTC. This gives the protein CASSPSSGEQYF.

This clone was recorded a few times. The chain couples TRBV2 to TRBJ2-1, with 10 bases lining up with TRBD2. With 3 bases clipped from V and 4 bases from J, the junction kept 0 bases outside the gene matches. Germline lookup yields CDR1 SNHLY and CDR2 FYNNEI. The CDR3 spans 14 residues. The CDR3 here is CASSEGLAYNEQFF. The CDR3 nucleotides read TGTGCCAGCAGTGAGGGACTAGCGTACAATGAGCAGTTCTTC.

This clone was picked up a small number of times. The chain links TRBV2 to TRBJ1-2; TRBD1 matches 10 bases. This CDR3 has 14 amino acids. The V and J ends lost 8 bases and 7 bases, in that order; junction bases with no gene match: 10. Per the germline V gene, CDR1 is SNHLY and CDR2 is FYNNEI. CDR3 sequence: CASGERQGARGYTF. The DNA of the CDR3 is TGTGCCAGCGGGGAAAGACAGGGGGCGCGTGGCTACACCTTC.

The V gene is TRBV10-2, the J gene TRBJ2-1; D unresolved. CDR1 is WSHSY, CDR2 SAAADI, per germline. This CDR3 contains 11 residues. V lost 5 bases, J lost 9 bases, and 8 bases lay in between. The CDR3 here is CASSFSAEQFF. The CDR3 DNA reads as TGCGCCAGCAGTTTCAGTGCTGAGCAGTTCTTC.

V usage is TRBV4-1 and J usage is TRBJ1-1; D call uncertain. Germline CDR1 MGHRA, CDR2 YSYEKL. The CDR3 extends over 14 amino acids. V gave up 0 bases and J gave up 1 base, with 6 bases separating them. The CDR3 spells CASSQEFRNTEAFF. The CDR3 DNA sequence: TGCGCCAGCAGCCAAGAATTTCGGAACACTGAAGCTTTCTTT.

Of note for this clone: At one boundary the junction diverges from the germline segment, which might be a read error. The chain employs TRBV7-7 and TRBJ2-5, with D possibly TRBD2 on 6 matching bases. This CDR3 is 13 amino acids long. From germline, CDR1 is SSHAT and CDR2 FNYEAQ (reference sequence). DNA for the CDR3: TGTGCTAGCAGCCGCGGGCGGGGAGAGACCCAGTACTTC. This sequence encodes CASSRGRGETQYF.

The CDR3 sequence is CASRSLRGDRPYEQYF. Here the CDR3 DNA reads TGTGCCAGCAGGTCGTTACGAGGAGACAGGCCCTACGAGCAGTACTTC. The chain links TRBV5-6 to TRBJ2-7, with a weak D call TRBD1 (6 bases). The CDR3 length is 16 residues. V dropped 5 bases and J dropped 2 bases, with 20 bases sitting between them. Per the germline V gene, CDR1 is SGHDT and CDR2 is YYEEEE.

The J gene is TRBJ1-4, the V gene TRBV14, with TRBD1 matching over 7 bases. Germline V gene lookup returns CDR1 SGHDN and CDR2 FVKESK. With 0 bases clipped from V and 8 bases from J, the junction kept 6 bases outside the gene matches. The CDR3 has 15 amino acids. The CDR3 sequence: CASSQDDREREKLFF. Here the CDR3 DNA reads TGTGCCAGCAGCCAAGACGACAGGGAGCGGGAAAAACTGTTTTTT.

This sequence joins TRBV5-6 and TRBJ2-2; 10 positions match TRBD1. The V segment lost 0 bases and the J segment 4 bases; nucleotides outside the gene matches: 0. The CDR3 is made up of 15 amino acids. The germline V gene encodes CDR1 SGHDT and CDR2 YYEEEE. CDR3 in DNA: TGTGCCAGCAGCTTGGGGGACAGGGGCACCGGGGAGCTGTTTTTT. Translated, it gives CASSLGDRGTGELFF.

This clone was seen just once. The CDR3 sequence is CASSPPATSGGSGEQFF. The CDR3 DNA reads TGTGCCAGCTCACCACCGGCTACTAGCGGGGGTTCGGGTGAGCAGTTCTTC. The V gene is TRBV18, the J gene TRBJ2-1, with TRBD2 identical over 11 bases. Trimming removed 0 bases from V and 9 bases from J; junction bases left unmatched: 10. This CDR3 spans 17 amino acids. Germline values: CDR1 KGHSH, CDR2 LQKENI.

This chain connects TRBV2 to TRBJ2-3; D not resolved. The CDR3 contains 15 residues. CDR1 and CDR2 from the germline V gene are SNHLY and FYNNEI. Trimming removed 3 bases at V and 2 bases at J, with 12 bases between. DNA for the CDR3: TGTGCCAGCAGTGACTCCGACTCCACCACAGATACGCAGTATTTT. This codes for CASSDSDSTTDTQYF.

The genes are TRBV7-8 and TRBJ1-5, with D unresolved. CDR1 SGHVS and CDR2 FQNEAQ come from the germline V gene. This CDR3 contains 14 residues. V lost 5 bases and J lost 1, with 9 bases in between. The CDR3 DNA is TGTGCCAGCAGCGTGGGCAGGAGCAATCAGCCCCAGCATTTT. Translated: CASSVGRSNQPQHF.

V and J are TRBV15 and TRBJ1-3; D ambiguous. This CDR3 is built from 16 residues. Germline CDR1 LNHNV, CDR2 YYDKDF (reference sequence). V dropped 0 bases and J dropped 0 bases, with 9 bases sitting between them. The chain's CDR3 is CATSRDVGISGNTIYF. CDR3 nucleotide sequence: TGTGCCACCAGCAGAGACGTCGGGATCTCTGGAAACACCATATATTTT.

The chain couples TRBV4-3 to TRBJ2-2; possible D gene TRBD2, 5 bases. V was shortened by 3 bases and J by 1 base, with 12 bases between the two germline ends. The CDR3 has 16 amino acids. Germline assignment: CDR1 LGHNA and CDR2 YSLEER. The CDR3 spells CASSHSKRENTGELFF. The CDR3 nucleotides are TGCGCCAGCAGCCATTCGAAGAGGGAGAACACCGGGGAGCTGTTTTTT.

This chain connects TRBV19 to TRBJ1-2; 7 nucleotides agree with TRBD1. Germline values: CDR1 LNHDA, CDR2 SQIVND (reference sequence). This CDR3 comprises 13 residues. V lost 3 bases, J lost 8 bases, and 6 bases stayed unmatched. The CDR3 DNA follows: TGTGCCAGTAGTATCGGCAGGGGGACGGGCTACACCTTC. This translates into CASSIGRGTGYTF.